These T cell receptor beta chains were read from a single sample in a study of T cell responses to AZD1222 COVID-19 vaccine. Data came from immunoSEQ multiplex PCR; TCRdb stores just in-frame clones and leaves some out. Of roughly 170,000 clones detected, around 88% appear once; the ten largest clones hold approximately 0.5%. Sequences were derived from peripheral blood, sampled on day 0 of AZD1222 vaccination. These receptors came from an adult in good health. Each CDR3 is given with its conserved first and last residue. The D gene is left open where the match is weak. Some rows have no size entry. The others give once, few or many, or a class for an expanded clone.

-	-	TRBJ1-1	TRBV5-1	TGCGCCAGCAGCTTGGAAGTGGAGACTGAAGCTTTCTTT	CASSLEVETEAFF
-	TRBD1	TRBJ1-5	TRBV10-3	TGTGCCATCAGTGGAGGAGGGGGCGATCAGCCCCAGCATTTT	CAISGGGGDQPQHF
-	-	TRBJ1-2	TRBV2	TGTGCCAGCAAGGAAAGGGGCGAGACCTTTGGCTACACCTTC	CASKERGETFGYTF
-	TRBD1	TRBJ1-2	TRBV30	TGTGCCTGGAGTGTACTGGGAGGGGGCGGTGGCTACACCTTC	CAWSVLGGGGGYTF
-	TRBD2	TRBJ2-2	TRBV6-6	TGTGCCAGCAGAGCGGGAGGCACCGGGGAGCTGTTTTTT	CASRAGGTGELFF
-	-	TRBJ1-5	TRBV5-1	TGCGCCAGCAGCCCCGAGGGGGGGGGTTATGGCAATCAGCCCCAGCATTTT	CASSPEGGGYGNQPQHF
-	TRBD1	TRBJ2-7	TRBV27	TGTGCCAGCAGCCCTGACAGGGCAAGAAACGAGCAGTACTTC	CASSPDRARNEQYF
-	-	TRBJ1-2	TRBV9	TGTGCCAGCAGCGTCAATCAGGGTGGATATGGCTACACCTTC	CASSVNQGGYGYTF
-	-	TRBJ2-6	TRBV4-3	TGCGCCAGCAGCCAAGTTCCCCGGACAGTAGGATCTGGGGCCAACGTCCTGACTTTC	CASSQVPRTVGSGANVLTF
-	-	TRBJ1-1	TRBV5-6	TGTGCCAGCAGCTTGGGGGCCAGAGGCAACACTGAAGCTTTCTTT	CASSLGARGNTEAFF
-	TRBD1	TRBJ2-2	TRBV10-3	TGTGCCATCACCTCGGACAGGGCAGAGACCGGGGAGCTGTTTTTT	CAITSDRAETGELFF
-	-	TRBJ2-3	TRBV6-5	TGTGCCAGCAGTTCTGAGGGGAGAACAGATACGCAGTATTTT	CASSSEGRTDTQYF
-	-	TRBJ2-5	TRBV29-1	TGCAGCGTCCAATCTAGCGAAGGAGAGACCCAGTACTTC	CSVQSSEGETQYF
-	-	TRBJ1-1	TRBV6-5	TGTGCCAGCAGCCCCCTCGAGCTCTCTGAAGCTTTCTTT	CASSPLELSEAFF
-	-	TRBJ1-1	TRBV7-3	TGTGCCAGCAGTCGAGGGGGTGCCACTGAAGCTTTCTTT	CASSRGGATEAFF
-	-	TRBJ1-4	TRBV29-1	TGCAGCGTTGAAAGGAGGGCAACTAATGAAAAACTGTTTTTT	CSVERRATNEKLFF
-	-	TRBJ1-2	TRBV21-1	TGTCGCCCTGGACTGTTAGGCTACACCTTC	CRPGLLGYTF
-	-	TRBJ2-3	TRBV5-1	TGCGCCAGCAGTATCGGGGGTTGGAGCACAGATACGCAGTATTTT	CASSIGGWSTDTQYF
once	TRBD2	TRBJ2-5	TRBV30	TGTGCCTGGAGTGACGGGACTAGCGGGGGCCGGGAGACCCAGTACTTC	CAWSDGTSGGRETQYF
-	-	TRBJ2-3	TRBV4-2	TGTGCCAGCAGCCAAGACAGGGGGGATACTTATACGCAGTATTTT	CASSQDRGDTYTQYF
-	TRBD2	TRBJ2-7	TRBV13	TGTGCCAGCAGCGCCGGATCGGGGGGGCAGTACTTC	CASSAGSGGQYF
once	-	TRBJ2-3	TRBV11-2	TGTGCCAGCAGCTTAGATTCGGAGGGGTTGGGTACGCAGTATTTT	CASSLDSEGLGTQYF
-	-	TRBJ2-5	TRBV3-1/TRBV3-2	TGTGCCAGCAGCCGACCGGGACCGCTCGGGGAGACCCAGTACTTC	CASSRPGPLGETQYF
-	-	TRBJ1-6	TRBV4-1	TGCGCCAGCAGCCAAGAAACCAGGGCGGTGAATTCACCCCTCCACTTT	CASSQETRAVNSPLHF
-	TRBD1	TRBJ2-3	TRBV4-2	TGTGCCAGCAGCCAAGAAACCCGGGACAGGGATGGGGATACGCAGTATTTT	CASSQETRDRDGDTQYF
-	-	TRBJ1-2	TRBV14	TGTGCCAGCAGCCAAATTGCAACGAGCGGCTACACCTTC	CASSQIATSGYTF
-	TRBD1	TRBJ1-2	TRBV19	TGTGCCAGTAGCACAGGGGTTAACTATGGCTACACCTTC	CASSTGVNYGYTF
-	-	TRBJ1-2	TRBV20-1	TGCAGTGCTAGTTGGTGGGAGGGGGATGGCTACACCTTC	CSASWWEGDGYTF
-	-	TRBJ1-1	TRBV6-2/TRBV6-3	TGTGCCAGCAGTTACATGGGAAAGGGGCAAGCTTTCTTT	CASSYMGKGQAFF
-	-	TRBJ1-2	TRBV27	TGTGCCAGCAGTTGGCGTCAAAATAACTATGGCTACACCTTC	CASSWRQNNYGYTF
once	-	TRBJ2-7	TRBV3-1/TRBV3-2	TGTGCCAGCAGCCCGGCCATAGGGATTTCCCTTTATCAGTACTTC	CASSPAIGISLYQYF
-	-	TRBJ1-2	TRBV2	TGTGCCAGCAGCGACCCCGGGCCTGGGGAAAACTATGGCTACACCTTC	CASSDPGPGENYGYTF
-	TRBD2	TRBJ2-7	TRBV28	TGTGCCAGCAGTTTAAGTAGTAGCGGGCAATACGAGCAGTACTTC	CASSLSSSGQYEQYF
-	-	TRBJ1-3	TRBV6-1	TGTGCCAGCAGTGAAGTGGCAGGGGCCCATGGAAACACCATATATTTT	CASSEVAGAHGNTIYF
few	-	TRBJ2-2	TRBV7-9	TGTGCCAGCAGCTTAGTCCGGGGTACCGGGGAGCTGTTTTTT	CASSLVRGTGELFF
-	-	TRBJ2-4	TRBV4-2	TGTGCCAGCAGCCAAGCCTCACCCCTTCAGTACTTC	CASSQASPLQYF
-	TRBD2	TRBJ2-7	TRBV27	TGTGCCAGCAGTTCCGGACTAGCGAGCTACGAGCAGTACTTC	CASSSGLASYEQYF
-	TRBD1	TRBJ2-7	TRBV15	TGTGCCACCAGCAGTGGTCAGGACAGGGGCCATTGGGAGCAGTACTTC	CATSSGQDRGHWEQYF
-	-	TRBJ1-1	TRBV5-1	TGCGCCAGCAGCCGACAACCCCGGGCGACGAACACTGAAGCTTTCTTT	CASSRQPRATNTEAFF
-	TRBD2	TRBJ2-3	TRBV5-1	TGCGCCAGCAGCCCCTTACTAGCGGGAGGGCTCGGAGATACGCAGTATTTT	CASSPLLAGGLGDTQYF
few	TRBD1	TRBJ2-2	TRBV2	TGTGCCAGCAGCTCCGACAGGGGAGACACCGGGGAGCTGTTTTTT	CASSSDRGDTGELFF
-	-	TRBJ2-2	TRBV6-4	TGTGCCAGCAGTGACTCAGGGGCCGGGGAGCTGTTTTTT	CASSDSGAGELFF
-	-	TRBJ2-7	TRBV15	TGTGCCACCAGCAGAGATCTGGGCGGGGGCGACGAGCAGTACTTC	CATSRDLGGGDEQYF
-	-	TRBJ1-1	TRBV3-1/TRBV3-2	TGTGCCAGCAGTGGGCTGAACACTGAAGCTTTCTTT	CASSGLNTEAFF
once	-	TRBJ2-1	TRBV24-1	TGTGCCACCAGTGCCGGGGGGCGCCTCAATGAGCAGTTCTTC	CATSAGGRLNEQFF
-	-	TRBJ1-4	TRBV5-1	TGCGCCAGCAGCTTCGGACAAGAACTGTTTTTT	CASSFGQELFF